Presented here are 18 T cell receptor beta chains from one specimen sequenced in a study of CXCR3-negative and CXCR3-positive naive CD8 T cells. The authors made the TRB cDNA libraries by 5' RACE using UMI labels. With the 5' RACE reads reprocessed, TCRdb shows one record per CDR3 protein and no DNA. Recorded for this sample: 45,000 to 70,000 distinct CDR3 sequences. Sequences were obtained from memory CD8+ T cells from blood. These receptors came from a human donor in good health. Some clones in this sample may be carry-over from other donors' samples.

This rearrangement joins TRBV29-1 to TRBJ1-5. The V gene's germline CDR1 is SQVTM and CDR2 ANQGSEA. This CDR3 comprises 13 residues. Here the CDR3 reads CSATADMAQPQHF.

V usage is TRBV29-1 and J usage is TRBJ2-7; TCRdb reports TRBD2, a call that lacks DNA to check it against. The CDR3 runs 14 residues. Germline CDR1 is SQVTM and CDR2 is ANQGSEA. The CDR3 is CSVGLAGGRYEQYF.

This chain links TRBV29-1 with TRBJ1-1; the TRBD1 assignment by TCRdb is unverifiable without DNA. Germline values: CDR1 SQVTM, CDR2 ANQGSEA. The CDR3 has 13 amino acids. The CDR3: CSVPTGPNTEAFF.

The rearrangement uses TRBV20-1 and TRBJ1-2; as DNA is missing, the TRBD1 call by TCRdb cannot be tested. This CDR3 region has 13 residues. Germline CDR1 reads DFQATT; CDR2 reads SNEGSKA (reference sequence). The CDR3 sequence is CSARDRVVYGYTF.

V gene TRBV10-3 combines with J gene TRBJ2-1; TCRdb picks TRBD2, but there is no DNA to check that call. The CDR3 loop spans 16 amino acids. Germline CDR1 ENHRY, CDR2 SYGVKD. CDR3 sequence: CAISEPRTSGGSEQFF.

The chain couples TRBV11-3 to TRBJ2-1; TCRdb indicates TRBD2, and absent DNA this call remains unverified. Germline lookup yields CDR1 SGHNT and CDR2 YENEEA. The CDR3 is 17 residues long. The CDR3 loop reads CASSPSQSSGGAYEQFF.

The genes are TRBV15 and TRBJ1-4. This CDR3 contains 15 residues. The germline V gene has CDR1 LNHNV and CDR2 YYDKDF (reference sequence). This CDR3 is CATSAKRSPNEKLFF. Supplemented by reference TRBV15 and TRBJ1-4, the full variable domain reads DAMVIQNPRYQVTQFGKPVTLSCSQTLNHNVMYWYQQKSSQAPKLLFHYYDKDFNNEADTPDNFQSRRPNTSFCFLDIRSPGLGDTAMYLCATSAKRSPNEKLFFGSGTQLSVL.

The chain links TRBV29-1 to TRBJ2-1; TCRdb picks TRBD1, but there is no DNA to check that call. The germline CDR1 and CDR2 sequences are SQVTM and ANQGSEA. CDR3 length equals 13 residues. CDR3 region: CSVIPGDYNEQFF.

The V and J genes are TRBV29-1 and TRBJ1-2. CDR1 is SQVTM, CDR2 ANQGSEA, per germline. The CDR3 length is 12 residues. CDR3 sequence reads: CSVGGGSYGYTF.

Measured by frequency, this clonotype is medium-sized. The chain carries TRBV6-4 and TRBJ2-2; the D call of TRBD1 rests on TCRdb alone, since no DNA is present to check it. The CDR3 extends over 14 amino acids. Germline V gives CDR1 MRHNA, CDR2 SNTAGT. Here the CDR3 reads CASSEGGGTGELFF.

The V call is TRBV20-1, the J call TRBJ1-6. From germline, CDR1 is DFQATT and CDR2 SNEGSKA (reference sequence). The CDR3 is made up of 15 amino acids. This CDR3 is CSARDPTADNSPLHF.

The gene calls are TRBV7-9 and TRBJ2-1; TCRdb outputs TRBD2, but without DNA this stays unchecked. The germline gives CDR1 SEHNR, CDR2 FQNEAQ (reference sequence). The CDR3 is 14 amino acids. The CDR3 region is CASSLAIGSDEQFF.

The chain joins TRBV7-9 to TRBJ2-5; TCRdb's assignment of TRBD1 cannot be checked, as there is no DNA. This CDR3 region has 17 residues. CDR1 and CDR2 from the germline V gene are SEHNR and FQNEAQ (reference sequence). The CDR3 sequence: CASSPTAGEATQETQYF.

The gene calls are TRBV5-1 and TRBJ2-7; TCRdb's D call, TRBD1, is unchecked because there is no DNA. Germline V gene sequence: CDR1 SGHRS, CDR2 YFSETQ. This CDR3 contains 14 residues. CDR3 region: CASSPGTDTYEQYF.

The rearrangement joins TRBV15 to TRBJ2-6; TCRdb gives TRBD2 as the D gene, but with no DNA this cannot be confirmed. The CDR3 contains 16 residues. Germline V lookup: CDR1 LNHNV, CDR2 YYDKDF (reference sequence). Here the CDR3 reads CATSTSSYSGANVLTF.

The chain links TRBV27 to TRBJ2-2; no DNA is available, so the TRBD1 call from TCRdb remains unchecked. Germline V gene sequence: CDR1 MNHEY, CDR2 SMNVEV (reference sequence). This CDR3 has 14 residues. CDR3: CATRWQGGAGELFF.

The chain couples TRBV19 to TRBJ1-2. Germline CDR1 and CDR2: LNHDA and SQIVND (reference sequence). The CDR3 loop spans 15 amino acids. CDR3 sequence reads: CASSIASGTPVGYTF.

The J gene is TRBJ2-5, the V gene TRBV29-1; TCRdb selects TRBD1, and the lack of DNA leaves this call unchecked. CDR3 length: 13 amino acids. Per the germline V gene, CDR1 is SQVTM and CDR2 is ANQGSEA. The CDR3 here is CSGWTGGQETQYF.